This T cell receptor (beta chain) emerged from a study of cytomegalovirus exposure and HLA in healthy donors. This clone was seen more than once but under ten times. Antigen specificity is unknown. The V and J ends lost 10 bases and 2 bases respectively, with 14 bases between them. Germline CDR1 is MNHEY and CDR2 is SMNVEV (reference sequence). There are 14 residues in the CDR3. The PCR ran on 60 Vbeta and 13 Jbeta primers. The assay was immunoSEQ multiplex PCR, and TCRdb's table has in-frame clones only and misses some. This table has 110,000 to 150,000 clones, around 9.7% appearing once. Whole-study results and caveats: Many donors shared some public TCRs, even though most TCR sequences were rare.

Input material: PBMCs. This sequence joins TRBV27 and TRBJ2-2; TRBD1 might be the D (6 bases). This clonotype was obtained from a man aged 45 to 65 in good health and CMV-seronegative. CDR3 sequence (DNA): TGTGCCACCAGAAGGGGGAGAAACACCGGGGAGCTGTTTTTT. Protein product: CATRRGRNTGELFF.